The next 10 T cell receptor beta chains were all read from a single sample in a study of blood T cell repertoires in COVID-19 (dated by TCRdb to 2020 to 2021). The library relied on the immunoSEQ multiplex PCR assay. In TCRdb, the immuneACCESS table is reduced to in-frame sequences with V and J assigned. These tables do not hold every clone; where another copy was compared, an unresolved V gene accounts for under half, and the others remain unexplained. This sample is represented by some 11,000 clones; about 90% of them were singletons. The ten largest clones take up roughly 25% of the sample. Sequencing was performed on peripheral blood. These receptors were obtained from a man aged 30 to 39 with active or convalescent COVID-19.

The V call is TRBV7-9, the J call TRBJ2-1, with TRBD2 matching over 9 bases. Trimming cost V 11 bases and J 6 bases; bases outside gene matches: 8. Germline V CDR1 and CDR2: SEHNR, FQNEAQ (reference sequence). There are 13 residues in the CDR3. The CDR3 coding sequence is TGTGCCGAACTAGCGGGCAGGGGCAATGAGCAGTTCTTC. Encoded protein: CAELAGRGNEQFF.

This chain links TRBV30 with TRBJ2-7; D perhaps matches TRBD1 (5 bases). CDR1 GTSNPN and CDR2 SVGIG come from the germline V gene (reference sequence). Trimming took 3 bases from V and 1 from J, leaving 13 bases between them. The CDR3 consists of 14 residues. This CDR3 reads CAWRGKGLSYEQYF. The CDR3 nucleotides read TGTGCCTGGAGAGGGAAGGGGTTATCCTACGAGCAGTACTTC.

The J gene is TRBJ1-4, the V gene TRBV6-6; D is possibly TRBD1 (6 bases). V was shortened by 0 bases and J by 3 bases, with 8 bases between the two germline ends. Germline CDR1 and CDR2: MNHNY and SVGAGI (reference sequence). This CDR3 has 15 residues. In DNA, the CDR3 is TGTGCCAGCAGTTACTCGGACAGCCCTAATGAAAAACTGTTTTTT. This codes for CASSYSDSPNEKLFF.

The chain links TRBV3-1 (or the pseudogene TRBV3-2) to TRBJ2-7; the D gene is possibly TRBD1 (6 bases). Per the germline V gene, CDR1 is LGHDT and CDR2 is YNNKEL (reference sequence). This CDR3 has 15 amino acids. Trimming cost V 5 bases and J 2 bases, with 16 bases left between them. The CDR3 nucleotides are TGTGCCAGCAGCTCAAACAGGGTTAAGACCTACGAGCAGTACTTC. It encodes CASSSNRVKTYEQYF.

The CDR3 bases are TGTGCCAGCAGGCCGACTAGCGGGGTTAGCCACAATGAGCAGTTCTTC. Translation: CASRPTSGVSHNEQFF. The rearrangement joins TRBV11-2 to TRBJ2-1; 11 bases line up with TRBD2. CDR3 length: 16 residues. V lost 6 bases to trimming and J lost 5 bases; unmatched junction nucleotides: 9. The germline gives CDR1 SGHAT, CDR2 FQNNGV.

CDR3 coding DNA: TGTGCCAGCAGTGATGCTTCAGGTAGCAATCAGCCCCAGCATTTT. It codes for CASSDASGSNQPQHF. The chain uses TRBV6-1 and TRBJ1-5; D not resolved. CDR1 MNHNS and CDR2 SASEGT come from the germline V gene. Trimming took 3 bases from V and 0 from J, leaving 9 bases between them. The CDR3 runs 15 residues.

V is TRBV6-5 and J is TRBJ2-3; no definite D call. The V gene's germline CDR1 is MNHEY and CDR2 SVGAGI. This CDR3 region has 13 residues. V lost 4 bases and J 3 bases, leaving 8 bases between the germline ends. Written as DNA, the CDR3 is TGTGCCAGCAGTTCGGCGCGGACAGATACGCAGTATTTT. Protein sequence: CASSSARTDTQYF.

The chain combines TRBV7-3 with TRBJ2-3, with 15 bases identical to TRBD2. The length of the CDR3 is 17 residues. Germline V gene data show CDR1 as SGHTA and CDR2 as FQGTGA. V lost 5 bases to trimming and J lost 3 bases; unmatched junction nucleotides: 6. The CDR3 DNA reads TGTGCCAGCAGCCGAGGGACTAGCGGGGGGCGTACAGATACGCAGTATTTT. Its translation is CASSRGTSGGRTDTQYF.

The chain links TRBV7-2 to TRBJ2-3; D not resolved. The CDR3 is made up of 13 amino acids. Germline V gene sequence: CDR1 SGHTA, CDR2 FQGNSA. V was clipped by 2 bases and J by 4 bases, with 7 bases between them. The CDR3 is CASSLSLPDTQYF. The CDR3 DNA follows: TGTGCCAGCAGCTTATCCCTCCCAGATACGCAGTATTTT. Full variable domain (missing parts from reference TRBV7-2 and TRBJ2-3): GAGVSQSPSNKVTEKGKDVELRCDPISGHTALYWYRQSLGQGLEFLIYFQGNSAPDKSGLPSDRFSAERTGGSVSTLTIQRTQQEDSAVYLCASSLSLPDTQYFGPGTRLTVL.

This clone has only one observation. V and J are TRBV7-9 and TRBJ1-1, with D uncertain. CDR1 is SEHNR and CDR2 is FQNEAQ in the germline V gene (reference sequence). The length of the CDR3 is 15 residues. V dropped 7 bases and J dropped 0 bases, with 15 bases sitting between them. The CDR3 coding sequence is TGTGCCAGCACCCTAGGATCCTACTTGAACACTGAAGCTTTCTTT. It is translated as CASTLGSYLNTEAFF.